These 22 T cell receptor beta chains share one sample of origin, sequenced in a study of blood T cell repertoires in COVID-19 (dated by TCRdb to about 2020). The library was built by means of the immunoSEQ multiplex PCR assay. As stored in TCRdb, this immuneACCESS dataset retains in-frame rearrangements with V and J assigned. A fraction of the clones does not appear; measured against another copy, unresolved V genes explain less than half of the discrepancy, and the remainder lacks a known reason. The sample yields just over 300,000 clones; roughly 86% were counted once. The ten top clones hold 8.9% of the sample. The sample comprised PBMCs or T cells enriched from blood (not recorded which). The receptors stem from a woman younger than 35 who had recovered from COVID-19.

This chain joins TRBV5-1 and TRBJ2-5; the match to TRBD2 covers 10 bases. The length of the CDR3 is 14 residues. V was clipped by 5 bases and J by 5 bases; unmatched bases: 6. Germline lookup yields CDR1 SGHRS and CDR2 YFSETQ. Written as DNA, the CDR3 is TGCGCCAGCAGAGAAGCGGGAGGGCCCGAGACCCAGTACTTC. Protein: CASREAGGPETQYF. Looking up the rest from reference TRBV5-1 and TRBJ2-5 gives the full variable domain: KAGVTQTPRYLIKTRGQQVTLSCSPISGHRSVSWYQQTPGQGLQFLFEYFSETQRNKGNFPGRFSGRQFSNSRSEMNVSTLELGDSALYLCASREAGGPETQYFGPGTRLLVL.

This clone appeared a single time. This chain links TRBV7-3 with TRBJ2-3; unclear D gene. The germline V gene encodes CDR1 SGHTA and CDR2 FQGTGA. The CDR3 is 14 amino acids. V shed 1 base and J shed 6 bases, with 11 bases lying between them. The CDR3 coding sequence is TGTGCCAGCAGCTTAATGGCTTCTTACGATACGCAGTATTTT. As protein: CASSLMASYDTQYF.

This sequence joins TRBV5-6 and TRBJ1-2; no clear D. V was pared by 3 bases and J by 2 bases, with 5 bases between. The CDR3 runs 12 residues. Looked up from germline, CDR1 is SGHDT and CDR2 is YYEEEE. The CDR3: CASSSGNYGYTF. CDR3 DNA: TGTGCCAGCAGCTCGGGGAACTATGGCTACACCTTC.

This clone is a singleton in its sample. CDR3 DNA: TGTGCCATCAGTGAGTCAGGGGCAACTAATGAAAAACTGTTTTTT. It encodes CAISESGATNEKLFF. The rearrangement joins TRBV10-3 to TRBJ1-4; D is possibly TRBD1 (5 bases). The CDR3 has 15 residues. Per germline, CDR1 ENHRY and CDR2 SYGVKD. Trimming removed 0 bases at V and 0 bases at J, with 5 bases between.

This chain uses TRBV7-2 with TRBJ2-2, with no clear D. V gave up 2 bases and J gave up 6 bases, with 10 bases separating them. Germline V gene sequence: CDR1 SGHTA, CDR2 FQGNSA. The CDR3 is 14 residues long. CDR3 sequence reads: CASSLPSRPGELFF. CDR3 sequence (DNA): TGTGCCAGCAGCTTACCCTCTAGACCCGGGGAGCTGTTTTTT.

The chain carries TRBV7-3 and TRBJ2-2, with TRBD2 matching 8 bases. The V segment lost 5 bases and the J segment 5 bases; nucleotides outside the gene matches: 4. CDR3 length: 14 residues. Looked up from germline, CDR1 is SGHTA and CDR2 is FQGTGA. Here the CDR3 reads CASSPGLVTGELFF. DNA for the CDR3: TGTGCCAGCAGCCCGGGACTAGTTACCGGGGAGCTGTTTTTT.

This chain uses TRBV2 with TRBJ2-1; 7 nucleotides agree with TRBD1. The CDR3 has 15 amino acids. Unmatched junction bases numbered 6, after V lost 3 bases and J lost 4 bases. Germline-derived CDR1 and CDR2 are SNHLY and FYNNEI. The CDR3 sequence is CASSDVGGWYNEQFF. CDR3 DNA sequence: TGTGCCAGCAGTGATGTAGGGGGCTGGTACAATGAGCAGTTCTTC.

The chain carries TRBV5-6 and TRBJ1-1; a weak D match, TRBD1 (6 bases). This CDR3 is 14 amino acids long. Germline assignment: CDR1 SGHDT and CDR2 YYEEEE. Trimming cost V 4 bases and J 1 base, with 11 bases left between them. In DNA, the CDR3 is TGTGCCAGCAGCCTAGGGGGAGAGAACACTGAAGCTTTCTTT. Residues: CASSLGGENTEAFF.

The chain carries TRBV15 and TRBJ2-1; 10 bases match TRBD2. CDR1 is LNHNV, CDR2 YYDKDF, per germline (reference sequence). The CDR3 is 15 amino acids. The junction had 6 bases not matched to a gene; V was cut back by 6 bases and J by 4 bases. The chain's CDR3 is CATRQREGNYNEQFF. For the CDR3, the DNA is TGTGCCACCAGGCAGCGGGAGGGTAATTACAATGAGCAGTTCTTC.

This chain uses TRBV11-2 with TRBJ2-1; 8 positions agree with TRBD2. V lost 5 bases and J lost 1; bases outside the gene matches: 4. This CDR3 is 15 amino acids long. Germline-derived CDR1 and CDR2 are SGHAT and FQNNGV. The CDR3 is CASSRSGGSYNEQFF. CDR3 coding DNA: TGTGCCAGCAGCCGGTCGGGGGGGTCCTACAATGAGCAGTTCTTC.

This chain uses TRBV15 with TRBJ1-4, with unresolved D. Germline CDR1 LNHNV, CDR2 YYDKDF (reference sequence). The CDR3 spans 17 residues. Trimming pared 2 bases from V and 10 bases from J, leaving 23 bases between. DNA for the CDR3: TGTGCCACCAGCAGAACCGCTAACGGACTGATCGGAGGAAAACTGTTTTTT. It is translated as CATSRTANGLIGGKLFF.

The chain links TRBV9 to TRBJ2-5; 9 positions match TRBD1. The CDR3 length is 14 residues. Germline CDR1 reads SGDLS; CDR2 reads YYNGEE. V shed 0 bases, J shed 5 bases, and the junction held 2 bases outside the gene matches. CDR3 sequence: CASSVEQGAETQYF. CDR3 nucleotide sequence: TGTGCCAGCAGCGTAGAACAGGGGGCCGAGACCCAGTACTTC.

The J gene is TRBJ1-3, the V gene TRBV28, with D possibly TRBD1 on 5 matching bases. V gave up 7 bases and J gave up 0 bases, with 10 bases separating them. Looked up from germline, CDR1 is MDHEN and CDR2 is SYDVKM. The CDR3 loop spans 14 amino acids. The CDR3 DNA reads as TGTGCCAGCACTGACAGAAACTCTGGAAACACCATATATTTT. Translating it yields CASTDRNSGNTIYF. The full variable domain, rest sourced from reference TRBV28 and TRBJ1-3, is DVKVTQSSRYLVKRTGEKVFLECVQDMDHENMFWYRQDPGLGLRLIYFSYDVKMKEKGDIPEGYSVSREKKERFSLILESASTNQTSMYLCASTDRNSGNTIYFGEGSWLTVV.

The chain recombines TRBV7-9 with TRBJ1-1; 8 positions match TRBD1. The length of the CDR3 is 18 residues. With 4 bases clipped from V and 4 bases from J, the junction kept 17 bases outside the gene matches. The germline V gene encodes CDR1 SEHNR and CDR2 FQNEAQ (reference sequence). CDR3 in amino acids: CASSSPGGGRGPGTEAFF. The CDR3 DNA reads TGTGCCAGCAGCTCACCTGGAGGGGGCAGGGGGCCGGGCACTGAAGCTTTCTTT.

The chain recombines TRBV5-5 with TRBJ1-2; possible D gene TRBD1, 6 bases. Germline V CDR1 and CDR2: SGHKS, YYEKEE (reference sequence). Trimming left V 3 bases short and J 7 bases short, with 13 bases between. The CDR3 consists of 13 residues. The CDR3 is CASSSSGEGGYTF. The CDR3 DNA is TGTGCCAGCAGCTCCTCAGGGGAAGGTGGCTACACCTTC.

J is TRBJ2-1 and V is TRBV27, with D perhaps matching TRBD2 (6 bases). The CDR3 is made up of 14 amino acids. V dropped 7 bases and J dropped 3 bases, with 13 bases sitting between them. Germline V lookup: CDR1 MNHEY, CDR2 SMNVEV (reference sequence). CDR3 loop: CASKTGLFYNEQFF. CDR3 sequence (DNA): TGTGCCAGCAAAACGGGACTCTTCTACAATGAGCAGTTCTTC.

The chain carries TRBV30 and TRBJ1-1; 8 nucleotides line up with TRBD1. V dropped 1 base and J dropped 6; count of bases not matched to a gene: 1. The germline gives CDR1 GTSNPN, CDR2 SVGIG (reference sequence). This CDR3 comprises 12 residues. The CDR3 nucleotides are TGTGCCTGGAGTGCCAGGGGGCCTGAAGCTTTCTTT. It encodes CAWSARGPEAFF.

V usage is TRBV6-2 or TRBV6-3 and J usage is TRBJ2-5; D perhaps matches TRBD1 (5 bases). Germline lookup yields CDR1 MNHEY and CDR2 SVGEGT. The V and J ends lost 2 bases and 4 bases respectively, with 5 bases between them. The CDR3 loop spans 12 amino acids. CDR3 coding DNA: TGTGCCAGCAGTTACCAGGGAGAGACCCAGTACTTC. It yields the protein CASSYQGETQYF.

This clone showed up many times. V and J are TRBV19 and TRBJ2-1; D is perhaps TRBD2 (5 bases). Germline CDR1 reads LNHDA; CDR2 reads SQIVND (reference sequence). The V end was cut by 1 base, the J end by 1 base, with 11 bases between. This CDR3 region has 16 residues. The CDR3 DNA is TGTGCCAGTAGTATAGGCCTAGCTATTTCCTACAATGAGCAGTTCTTC. Translating it yields CASSIGLAISYNEQFF.

This chain links TRBV21-1 with TRBJ1-1. TRBV21-1 corresponds to a pseudogene. There are 10 residues in the CDR3. The CDR3, as DNA: TGTGCCAGCAGCAAAATAATGGCTTTCTTT. This sequence encodes CASSKIMAFF.

The rearrangement joins TRBV27 to TRBJ2-2, with 7 bases fitting TRBD1. Germline CDR1 and CDR2: MNHEY and SMNVEV (reference sequence). The CDR3 is made up of 16 amino acids. Trimming at V came to 6 bases and at J to 6 bases, leaving 13 bases not matched to a gene. In nucleotides, the CDR3 is TGTGCCAGCAGCTCTCCGGGACAGAGCCACCCCGGGGAGCTGTTTTTT. It is translated as CASSSPGQSHPGELFF.

This chain joins TRBV18 and TRBJ2-5; D is undetermined. Germline V lookup: CDR1 KGHSH, CDR2 LQKENI. V was cut by 5 bases and J by 2 bases, with 6 bases left in between. This CDR3 has 12 amino acids. The CDR3 nucleotides are TGTGCCAGCTCAGGGCCACAAGAGACCCAGTACTTC. It is translated as CASSGPQETQYF.